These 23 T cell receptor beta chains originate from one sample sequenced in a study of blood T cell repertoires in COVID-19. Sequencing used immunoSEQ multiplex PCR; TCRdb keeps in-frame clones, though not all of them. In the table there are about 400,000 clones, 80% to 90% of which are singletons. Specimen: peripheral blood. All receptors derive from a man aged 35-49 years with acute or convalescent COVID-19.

The CDR3 coding sequence is TGCAGCGTTGAGGGACAATTAAACACTGAAGCTTTCTTT. Protein: CSVEGQLNTEAFF. The rearrangement links TRBV29-1 to TRBJ1-1; the D gene is possibly TRBD1 (6 bases). The CDR3 spans 13 residues. Trimming pared 3 bases from V and 2 bases from J, leaving 10 bases between. CDR1 and CDR2 from the germline V gene are SQVTM and ANQGSEA.

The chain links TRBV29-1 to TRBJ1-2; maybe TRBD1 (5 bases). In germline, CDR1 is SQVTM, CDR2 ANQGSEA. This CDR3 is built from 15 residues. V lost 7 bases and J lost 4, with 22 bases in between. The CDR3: CSAMADKAPIYGYTF. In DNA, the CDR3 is TGCAGCGCCATGGCGGACAAGGCCCCGATCTATGGCTACACCTTC.

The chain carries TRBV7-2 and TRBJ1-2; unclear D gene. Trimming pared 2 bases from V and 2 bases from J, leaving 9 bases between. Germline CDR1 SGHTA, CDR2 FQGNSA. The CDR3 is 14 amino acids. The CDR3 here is CASSLTQANYGYTF. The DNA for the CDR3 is TGTGCCAGCAGCTTAACCCAGGCGAACTATGGCTACACCTTC.

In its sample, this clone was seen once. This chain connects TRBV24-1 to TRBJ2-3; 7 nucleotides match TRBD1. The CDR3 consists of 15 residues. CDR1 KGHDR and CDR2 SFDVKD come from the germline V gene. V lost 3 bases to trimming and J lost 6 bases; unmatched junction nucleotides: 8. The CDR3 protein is CATSDADRTGDTQYF. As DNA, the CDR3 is TGTGCCACCAGTGATGCGGACAGGACCGGGGATACGCAGTATTTT.

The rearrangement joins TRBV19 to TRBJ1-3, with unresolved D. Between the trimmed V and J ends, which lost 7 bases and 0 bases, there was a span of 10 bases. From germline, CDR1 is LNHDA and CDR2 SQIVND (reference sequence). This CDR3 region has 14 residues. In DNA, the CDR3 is TGTGCCAGTAAGCCTCTGAACTCTGGAAACACCATATATTTT. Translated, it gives CASKPLNSGNTIYF.

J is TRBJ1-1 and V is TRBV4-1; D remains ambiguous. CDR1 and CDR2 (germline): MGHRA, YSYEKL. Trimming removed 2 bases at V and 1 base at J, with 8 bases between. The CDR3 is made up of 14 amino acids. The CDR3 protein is CASSQSVSNTEAFF. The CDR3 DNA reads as TGCGCCAGCAGCCAATCGGTATCGAACACTGAAGCTTTCTTT.

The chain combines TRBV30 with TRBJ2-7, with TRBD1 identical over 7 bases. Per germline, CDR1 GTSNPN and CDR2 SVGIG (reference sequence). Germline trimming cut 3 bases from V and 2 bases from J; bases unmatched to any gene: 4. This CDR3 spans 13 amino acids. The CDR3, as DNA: TGTGCCTGGAGCAAAGACAGGGCCTACGAGCAGTACTTC. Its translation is CAWSKDRAYEQYF. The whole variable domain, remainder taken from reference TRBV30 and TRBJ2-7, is SQTIHQWPATLVQPVGSPLSLECTVEGTSNPNLYWYRQAAGRGLQLLFYSVGIGQISSEVPQNLSASRPQDRQFILSSKKLLLSDSGFYLCAWSKDRAYEQYFGPGTRLTVT.

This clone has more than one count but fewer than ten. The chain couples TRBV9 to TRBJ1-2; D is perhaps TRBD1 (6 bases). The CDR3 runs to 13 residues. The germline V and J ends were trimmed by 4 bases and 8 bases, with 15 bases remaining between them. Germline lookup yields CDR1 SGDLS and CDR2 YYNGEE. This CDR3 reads CASSLRGSSGYTF. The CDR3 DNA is TGTGCCAGCAGCCTCAGGGGCTCTTCGGGCTACACCTTC.

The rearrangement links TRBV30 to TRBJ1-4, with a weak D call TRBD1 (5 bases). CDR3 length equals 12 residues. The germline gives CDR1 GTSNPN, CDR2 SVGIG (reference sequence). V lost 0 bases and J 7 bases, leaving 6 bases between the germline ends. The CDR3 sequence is CAWSVQVEKLFF. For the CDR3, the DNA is TGTGCCTGGAGTGTACAGGTTGAAAAACTGTTTTTT.

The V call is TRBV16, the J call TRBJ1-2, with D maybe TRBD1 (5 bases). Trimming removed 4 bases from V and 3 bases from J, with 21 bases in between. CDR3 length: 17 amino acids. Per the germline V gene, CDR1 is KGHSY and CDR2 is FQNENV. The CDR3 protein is CASSPTLLTGGDYGYTF. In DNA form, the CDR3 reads TGTGCCAGCAGCCCTACTCTACTAACAGGAGGGGACTATGGCTACACCTTC.

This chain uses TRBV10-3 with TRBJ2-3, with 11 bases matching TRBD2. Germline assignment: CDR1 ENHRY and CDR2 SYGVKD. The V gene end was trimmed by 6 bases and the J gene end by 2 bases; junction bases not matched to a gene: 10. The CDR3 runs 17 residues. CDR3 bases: TGTGCCATCAGGCCCACTCTAGCGGGGGGATCCACAGATACGCAGTATTTT. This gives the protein CAIRPTLAGGSTDTQYF.

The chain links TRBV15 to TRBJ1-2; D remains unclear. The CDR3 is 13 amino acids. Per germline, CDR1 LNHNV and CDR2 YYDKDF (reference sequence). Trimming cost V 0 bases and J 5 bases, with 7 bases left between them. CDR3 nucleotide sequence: TGTGCCACCAGCAGAGATTCAGGTTATGGCTACACCTTC. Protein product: CATSRDSGYGYTF.

In nucleotides, the CDR3 is TGTGCCAGCTCACCCGGGACAGGGGGCCGGAACTATGGCTACACCTTC. The encoded protein is CASSPGTGGRNYGYTF. V is TRBV18 and J is TRBJ1-2, with 12 bases lining up with TRBD1. V lost 3 bases, J lost 2 bases, and 4 bases stayed unmatched. The length of the CDR3 is 16 residues. From germline, CDR1 is KGHSH and CDR2 LQKENI.

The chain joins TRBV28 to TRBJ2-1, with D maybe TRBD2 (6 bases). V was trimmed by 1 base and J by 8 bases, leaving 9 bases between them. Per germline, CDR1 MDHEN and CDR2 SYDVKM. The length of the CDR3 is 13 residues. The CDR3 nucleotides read TGTGCCAGCAGTTTATCTAGCGCGTATGAGCAGTTCTTC. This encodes CASSLSSAYEQFF.

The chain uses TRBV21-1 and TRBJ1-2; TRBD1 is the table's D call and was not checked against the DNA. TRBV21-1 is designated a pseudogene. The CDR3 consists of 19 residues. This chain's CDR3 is CASSKGDRAAENGDMGYTF. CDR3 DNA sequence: TGTGCCAGCAGCAAAGGGGACAGGGCTGCCGAGAATGGGGATATGGGCTACACCTTC.

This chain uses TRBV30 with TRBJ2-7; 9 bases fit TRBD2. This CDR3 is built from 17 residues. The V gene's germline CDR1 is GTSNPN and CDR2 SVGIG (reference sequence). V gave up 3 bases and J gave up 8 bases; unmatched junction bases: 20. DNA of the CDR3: TGTGCCTGGAGCCTACAGGGAGGTGGTAGCGGGAGCCTCAAGCAGTACTTC. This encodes CAWSLQGGGSGSLKQYF.

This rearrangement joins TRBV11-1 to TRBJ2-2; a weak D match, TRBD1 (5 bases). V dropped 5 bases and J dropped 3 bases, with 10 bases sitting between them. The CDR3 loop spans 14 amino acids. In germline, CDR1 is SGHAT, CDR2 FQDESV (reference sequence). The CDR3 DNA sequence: TGTGCCAGCAGCCGGCAGGGCTACACCGGGGAGCTGTTTTTT. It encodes CASSRQGYTGELFF.

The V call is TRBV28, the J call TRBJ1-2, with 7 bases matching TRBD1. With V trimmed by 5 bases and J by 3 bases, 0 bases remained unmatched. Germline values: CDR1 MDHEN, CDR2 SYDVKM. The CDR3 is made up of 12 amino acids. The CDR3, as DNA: TGTGCCAGCAGTCAGGGGGACTATGGCTACACCTTC. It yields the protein CASSQGDYGYTF.

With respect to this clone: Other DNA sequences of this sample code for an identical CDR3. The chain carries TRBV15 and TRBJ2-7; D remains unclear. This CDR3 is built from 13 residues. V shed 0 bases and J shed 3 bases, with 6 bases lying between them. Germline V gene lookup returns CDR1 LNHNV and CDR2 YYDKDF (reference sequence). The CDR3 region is CATSRDRGYEQYF. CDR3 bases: TGTGCCACCAGCAGAGATAGAGGCTACGAGCAGTACTTC. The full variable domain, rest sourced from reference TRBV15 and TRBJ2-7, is DAMVIQNPRYQVTQFGKPVTLSCSQTLNHNVMYWYQQKSSQAPKLLFHYYDKDFNNEADTPDNFQSRRPNTSFCFLDIRSPGLGDTAMYLCATSRDRGYEQYFGPGTRLTVT.

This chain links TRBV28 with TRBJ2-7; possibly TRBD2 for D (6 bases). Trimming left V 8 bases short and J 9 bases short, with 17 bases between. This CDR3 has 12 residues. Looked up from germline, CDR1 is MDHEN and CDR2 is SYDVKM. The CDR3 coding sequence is TGTGCCAGCGCCTCCCTGGGGGGAGCGCAGTACTTC. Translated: CASASLGGAQYF.

The CDR3 nucleotides are TGTGCCAGCAGTTTCGCAGGGGGCAATCAGCCCCAGCATTTT. This codes for CASSFAGGNQPQHF. This chain links TRBV25-1 with TRBJ1-5, with D possibly TRBD1 on 6 matching bases. Trimming pared 5 bases from V and 2 bases from J, leaving 10 bases between. In germline, CDR1 is MGHDK, CDR2 SYGVNS. This CDR3 contains 14 residues. Based on the CDR3 plus reference TRBV25-1 and TRBJ1-5, the full variable domain is EADIYQTPRYLVIGTGKKITLECSQTMGHDKMYWYQQDPGMELHLIHYSYGVNSTEKGDLSSESTVSRIRTEHFPLTLESARPSHTSQYLCASSFAGGNQPQHFGDGTRLSIL.

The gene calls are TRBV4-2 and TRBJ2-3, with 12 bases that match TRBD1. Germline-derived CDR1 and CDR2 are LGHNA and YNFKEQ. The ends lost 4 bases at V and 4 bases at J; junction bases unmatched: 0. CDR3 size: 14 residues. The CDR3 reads CASSRDRGPDTQYF. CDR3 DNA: TGTGCCAGCAGCCGGGACAGGGGGCCAGATACGCAGTATTTT.

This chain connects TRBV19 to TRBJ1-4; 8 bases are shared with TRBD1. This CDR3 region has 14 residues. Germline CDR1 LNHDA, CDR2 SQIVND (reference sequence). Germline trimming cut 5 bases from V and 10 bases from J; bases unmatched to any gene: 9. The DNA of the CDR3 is TGTGCCAGTAGTCCGGGACAGGAGGCAGGAAAACTGTTTTTT. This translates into CASSPGQEAGKLFF.